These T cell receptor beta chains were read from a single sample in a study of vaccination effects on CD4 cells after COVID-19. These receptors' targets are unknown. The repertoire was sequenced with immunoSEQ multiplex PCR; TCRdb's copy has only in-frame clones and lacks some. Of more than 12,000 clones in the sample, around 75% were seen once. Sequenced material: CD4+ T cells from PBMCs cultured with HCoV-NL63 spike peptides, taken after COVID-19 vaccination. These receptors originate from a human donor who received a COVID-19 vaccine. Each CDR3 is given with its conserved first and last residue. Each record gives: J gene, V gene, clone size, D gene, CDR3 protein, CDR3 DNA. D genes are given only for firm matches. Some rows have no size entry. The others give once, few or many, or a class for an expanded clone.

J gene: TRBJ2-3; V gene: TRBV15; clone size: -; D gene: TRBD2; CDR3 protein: CATRSGGGRADTQYF; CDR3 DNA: TGTGCCACCAGGTCCGGGGGGGGGCGGGCAGATACGCAGTATTTT
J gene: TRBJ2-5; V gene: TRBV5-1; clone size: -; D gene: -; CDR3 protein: CASSPGTEETQYF; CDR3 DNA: TGCGCCAGCAGCCCGGGGACGGAGGAGACCCAGTACTTC
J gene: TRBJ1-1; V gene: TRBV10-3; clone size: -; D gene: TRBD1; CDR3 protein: CATHQGAEAFF; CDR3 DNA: TGTGCCACACACCAGGGGGCGGAGGCTTTCTTT
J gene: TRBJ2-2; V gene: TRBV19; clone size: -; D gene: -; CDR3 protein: CASRGGRLTGELFF; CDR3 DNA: TGTGCCAGTAGGGGAGGACGGCTCACCGGGGAGCTGTTTTTT
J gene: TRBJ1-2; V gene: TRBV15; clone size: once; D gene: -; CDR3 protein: CATSRDLSTYGYTF; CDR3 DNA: TGTGCCACCAGCAGAGATCTTTCTACATATGGCTACACCTTC
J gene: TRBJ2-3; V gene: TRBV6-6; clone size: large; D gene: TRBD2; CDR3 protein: CASSFKTSGGGHTQYF; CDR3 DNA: TGTGCCAGCAGCTTTAAGACTAGCGGGGGAGGACATACGCAGTATTTT
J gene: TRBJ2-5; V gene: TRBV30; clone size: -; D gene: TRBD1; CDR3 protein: CAWKRTGGRETQYF; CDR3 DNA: TGTGCCTGGAAACGGACAGGCGGTCGAGAGACCCAGTACTTC
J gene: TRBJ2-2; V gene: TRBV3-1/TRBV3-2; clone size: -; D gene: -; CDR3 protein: CASSQDLVFRGLGSGELFF; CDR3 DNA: TGTGCCAGCAGCCAAGATTTGGTCTTCAGGGGCCTTGGTTCCGGGGAGCTGTTTTTT
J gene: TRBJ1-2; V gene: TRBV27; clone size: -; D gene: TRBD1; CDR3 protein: CASRLTGGDYGYTF; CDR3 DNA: TGTGCCAGCAGGCTGACAGGGGGGGACTATGGCTACACCTTC
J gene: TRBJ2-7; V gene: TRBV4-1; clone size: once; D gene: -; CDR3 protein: CASSRVGRRGEQYF; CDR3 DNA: TGCGCCAGCAGCCGCGTGGGGAGACGCGGCGAGCAGTACTTC
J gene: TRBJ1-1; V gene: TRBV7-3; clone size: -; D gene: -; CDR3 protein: CASSLIRETEAFF; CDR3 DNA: TGTGCCAGCAGCTTAATCCGGGAGACTGAAGCTTTCTTT
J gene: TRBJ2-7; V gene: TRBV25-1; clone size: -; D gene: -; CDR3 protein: CASSAGHLGAYEQYF; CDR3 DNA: TGTGCCAGCAGTGCGGGGCACCTGGGGGCCTACGAGCAGTACTTC
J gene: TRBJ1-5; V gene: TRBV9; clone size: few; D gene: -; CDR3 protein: CASSFRDTSRPQHF; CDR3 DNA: TGTGCCAGCAGCTTTCGGGACACCTCCCGTCCCCAGCATTTT
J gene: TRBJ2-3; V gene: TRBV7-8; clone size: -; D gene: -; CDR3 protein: CASSLKTRGRTDTQYF; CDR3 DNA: TGTGCCAGCAGCTTAAAAACCCGGGGACGTACAGATACGCAGTATTTT
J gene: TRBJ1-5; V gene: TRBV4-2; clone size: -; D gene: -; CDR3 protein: CASSQDLRTPYSNQPQHF; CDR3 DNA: TGTGCCAGCAGCCAAGATCTTCGGACCCCTTATAGCAATCAGCCCCAGCATTTT
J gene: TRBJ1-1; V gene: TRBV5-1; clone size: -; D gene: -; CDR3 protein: CASSLASGGRHTEAFF; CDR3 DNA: TGCGCCAGCAGCTTGGCCTCGGGCGGGCGGCACACTGAAGCTTTCTTT
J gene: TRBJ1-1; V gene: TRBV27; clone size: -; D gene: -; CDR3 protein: CASGRWGANTEAFF; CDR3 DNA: TGTGCCAGCGGAAGATGGGGGGCGAACACTGAAGCTTTCTTT
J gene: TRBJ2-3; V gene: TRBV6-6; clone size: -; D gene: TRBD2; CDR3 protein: CASKRGDTDTQYF; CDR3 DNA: TGTGCCAGCAAGCGGGGGGACACAGATACGCAGTATTTT
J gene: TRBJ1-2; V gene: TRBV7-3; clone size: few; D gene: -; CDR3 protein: CASSLTSQAGYTF; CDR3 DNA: TGTGCCAGCAGCTTAACGTCCCAGGCCGGCTACACCTTC
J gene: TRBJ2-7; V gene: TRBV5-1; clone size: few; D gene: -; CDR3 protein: CASSRGPRVEEEQYF; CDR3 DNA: TGCGCCAGCAGCCGGGGCCCGAGGGTAGAGGAAGAGCAGTACTTC
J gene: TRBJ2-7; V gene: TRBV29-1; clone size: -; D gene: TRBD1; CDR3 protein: CSVGTGFLGTYEQYF; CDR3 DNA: TGCAGCGTCGGGACAGGGTTCCTTGGAACCTACGAGCAGTACTTC
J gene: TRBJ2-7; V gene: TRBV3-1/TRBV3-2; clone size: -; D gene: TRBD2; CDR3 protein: CASSQGPLAGVFEQYF; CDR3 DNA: TGTGCCAGCAGCCAAGGACCACTAGCGGGAGTCTTCGAGCAGTACTTC
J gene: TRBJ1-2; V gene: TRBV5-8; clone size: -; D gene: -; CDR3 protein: CASSPWKGSYTF; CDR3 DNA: TGTGCCAGCAGCCCTTGGAAGGGCTCCTACACCTTC
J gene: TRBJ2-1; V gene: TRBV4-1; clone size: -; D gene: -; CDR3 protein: CASTLVRGNEQFF; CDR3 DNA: TGCGCCAGCACCCTAGTGAGGGGGAATGAGCAGTTCTTC
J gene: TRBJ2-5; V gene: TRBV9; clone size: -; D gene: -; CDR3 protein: CASSVEQTLGETQYF; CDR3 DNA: TGTGCCAGCAGCGTAGAACAGACCCTCGGGGAGACCCAGTACTTC